This T cell receptor (beta chain) is from a study of response to subunit inactivated influenza vaccine. General observations from the study: The authors proposed limited new T cell recruitment per seasonal influenza vaccination.

In TCRdb, the RT-PCR reads were re-called with MiXCR into one record per CDR3 protein. This table holds roughly 780,000 distinct CDR3 sequences, about a fifth found once. As regards this clonotype: What it binds is not known.

The CDR3 loop spans 14 amino acids. V shed 8 bases and J shed 7 bases, with 17 bases lying between them. CDR1 and CDR2 from the germline V gene are LNHDA and SQIVND (reference sequence). This sequence originates from a man in his fifties or sixties who received an inactivated influenza vaccine. The specimen was PBMCs from blood, collected about 5 days after vaccination. The chain uses TRBV19 and TRBJ1-4; a weak D match, TRBD1 (5 bases). CDR3 region: CASRQGGGREKLFF. CDR3 in DNA: TGTGCCAGTCGGCAGGGAGGAGGGCGTGAAAAACTGTTTTTT. Variable domain in full (rest from reference TRBV19 and TRBJ1-4): DGGITQSPKYLFRKEGQNVTLSCEQNLNHDAMYWYRQDPGQGLRLIYYSQIVNDFQKGDIAEGYSVSREKKESFPLTVTSAQKNPTAFYLCASRQGGGREKLFFGSGTQLSVL.